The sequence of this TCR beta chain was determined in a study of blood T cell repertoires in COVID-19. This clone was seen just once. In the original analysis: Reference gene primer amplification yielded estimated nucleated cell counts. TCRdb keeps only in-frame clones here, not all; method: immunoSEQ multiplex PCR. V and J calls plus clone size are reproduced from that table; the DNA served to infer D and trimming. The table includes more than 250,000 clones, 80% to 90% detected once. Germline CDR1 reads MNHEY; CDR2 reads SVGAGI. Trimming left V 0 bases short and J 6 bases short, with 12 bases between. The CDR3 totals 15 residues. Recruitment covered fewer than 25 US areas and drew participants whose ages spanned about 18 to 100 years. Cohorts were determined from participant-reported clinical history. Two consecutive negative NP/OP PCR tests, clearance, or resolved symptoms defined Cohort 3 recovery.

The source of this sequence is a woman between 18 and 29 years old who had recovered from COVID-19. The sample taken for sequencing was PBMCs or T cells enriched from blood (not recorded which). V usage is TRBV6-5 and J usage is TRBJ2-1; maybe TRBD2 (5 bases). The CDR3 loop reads CASSYSWRATNEQFF. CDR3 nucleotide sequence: TGTGCCAGCAGTTACTCTTGGCGGGCTACCAATGAGCAGTTCTTC.